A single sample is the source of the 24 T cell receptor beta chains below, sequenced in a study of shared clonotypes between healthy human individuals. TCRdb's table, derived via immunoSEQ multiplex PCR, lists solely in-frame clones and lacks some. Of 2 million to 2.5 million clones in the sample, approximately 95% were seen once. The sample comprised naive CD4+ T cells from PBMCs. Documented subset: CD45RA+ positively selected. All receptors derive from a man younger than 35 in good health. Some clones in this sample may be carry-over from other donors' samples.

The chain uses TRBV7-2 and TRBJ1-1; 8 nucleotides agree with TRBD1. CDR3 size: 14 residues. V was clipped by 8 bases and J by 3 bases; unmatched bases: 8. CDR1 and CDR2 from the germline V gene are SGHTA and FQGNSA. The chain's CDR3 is CASSGQGGDTEAFF. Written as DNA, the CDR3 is TGTGCCAGCTCAGGACAGGGTGGAGACACTGAAGCTTTCTTT.

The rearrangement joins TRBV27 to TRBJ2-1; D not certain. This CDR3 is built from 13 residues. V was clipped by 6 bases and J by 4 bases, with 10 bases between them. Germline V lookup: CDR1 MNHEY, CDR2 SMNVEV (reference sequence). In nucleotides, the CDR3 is TGTGCCAGCAGCCGTAGCCTATACAATGAGCAGTTCTTC. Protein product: CASSRSLYNEQFF.

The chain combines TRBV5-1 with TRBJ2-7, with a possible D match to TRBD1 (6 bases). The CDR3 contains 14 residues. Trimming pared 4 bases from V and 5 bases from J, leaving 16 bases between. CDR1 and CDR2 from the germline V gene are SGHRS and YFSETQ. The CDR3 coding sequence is TGCGCCAGCAGCCTGAACAGGGTACGTGACGAGCAGTACTTC. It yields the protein CASSLNRVRDEQYF.

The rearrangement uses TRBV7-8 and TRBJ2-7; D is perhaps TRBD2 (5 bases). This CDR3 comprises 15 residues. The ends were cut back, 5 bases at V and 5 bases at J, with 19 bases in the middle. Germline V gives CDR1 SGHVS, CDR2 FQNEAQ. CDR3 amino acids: CASSTTRGRYHEQYF. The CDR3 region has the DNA TGTGCCAGCAGCACAACTCGGGGTAGATACCACGAGCAGTACTTC.

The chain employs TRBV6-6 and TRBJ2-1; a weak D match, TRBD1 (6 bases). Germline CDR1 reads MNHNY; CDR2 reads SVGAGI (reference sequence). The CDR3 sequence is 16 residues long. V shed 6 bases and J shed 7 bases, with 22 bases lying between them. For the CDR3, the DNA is TGTGCCAGCAGCCGCGGACCAGGACAGTCGGCAAATGAGCAGTTCTTC. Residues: CASSRGPGQSANEQFF.

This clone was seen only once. Here the CDR3 reads CASRNSGWRYGYTF. DNA of the CDR3: TGTGCCAGCAGGAATTCGGGCTGGAGGTACGGCTACACCTTC. V gene TRBV5-4 combines with J gene TRBJ1-2; D gene uncertain. Trimming removed 5 bases from V and 8 bases from J, with 19 bases in between. CDR3 size: 14 residues. Germline lookup yields CDR1 SGHNT and CDR2 YYREEE (reference sequence). Supplemented by reference TRBV5-4 and TRBJ1-2, the full variable domain reads ETGVTQSPTHLIKTRGQQVTLRCSSQSGHNTVSWYQQALGQGPQFIFQYYREEENGRGNFPPRFSGLQFPNYSSELNVNALELDDSALYLCASRNSGWRYGYTFGSGTRLTVV.

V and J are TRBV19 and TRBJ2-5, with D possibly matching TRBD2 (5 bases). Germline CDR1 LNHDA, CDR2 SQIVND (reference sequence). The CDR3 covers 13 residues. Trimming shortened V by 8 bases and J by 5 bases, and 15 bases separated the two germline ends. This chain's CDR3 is CASSGSFGETQYF. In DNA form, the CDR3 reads TGTGCCAGTTCGGGATCGTTCGGGGAGACCCAGTACTTC.

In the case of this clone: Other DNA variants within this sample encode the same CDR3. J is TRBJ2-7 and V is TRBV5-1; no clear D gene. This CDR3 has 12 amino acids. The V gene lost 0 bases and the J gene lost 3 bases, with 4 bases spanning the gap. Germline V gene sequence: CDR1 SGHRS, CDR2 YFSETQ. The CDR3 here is CASSLGVYEQYF. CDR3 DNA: TGCGCCAGCAGCTTGGGCGTCTACGAGCAGTACTTC. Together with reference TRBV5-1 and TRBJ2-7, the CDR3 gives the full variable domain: KAGVTQTPRYLIKTRGQQVTLSCSPISGHRSVSWYQQTPGQGLQFLFEYFSETQRNKGNFPGRFSGRQFSNSRSEMNVSTLELGDSALYLCASSLGVYEQYFGPGTRLTVT.

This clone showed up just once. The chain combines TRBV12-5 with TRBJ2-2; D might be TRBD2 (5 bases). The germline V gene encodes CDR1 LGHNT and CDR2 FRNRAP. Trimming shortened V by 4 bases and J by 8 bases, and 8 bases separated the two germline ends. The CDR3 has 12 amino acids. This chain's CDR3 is CASGSGRGELFF. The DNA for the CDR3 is TGTGCTAGTGGTTCGGGGAGAGGGGAGCTGTTTTTT.

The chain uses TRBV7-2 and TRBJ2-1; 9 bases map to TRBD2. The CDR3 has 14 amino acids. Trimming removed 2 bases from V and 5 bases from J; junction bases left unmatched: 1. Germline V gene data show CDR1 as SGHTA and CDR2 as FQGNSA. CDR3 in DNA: TGTGCCAGCAGCTTAAGCGGGGGGAACAATGAGCAGTTCTTC. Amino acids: CASSLSGGNNEQFF.

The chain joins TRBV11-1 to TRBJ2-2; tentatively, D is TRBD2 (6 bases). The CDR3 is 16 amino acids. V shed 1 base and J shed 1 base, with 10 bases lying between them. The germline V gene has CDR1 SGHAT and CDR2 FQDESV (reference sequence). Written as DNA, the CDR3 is TGTGCCAGCAGCTTAGTTGCGGGGATGAACACCGGGGAGCTGTTTTTT. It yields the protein CASSLVAGMNTGELFF.

CDR3 nucleotide sequence: TGTGCCAGCCGAGGCGTTCCGGGCTCCTACGAGCAGTACTTC. This gives the protein CASRGVPGSYEQYF. The V call is TRBV7-8, the J call TRBJ2-7; D remains ambiguous. CDR3 length: 14 amino acids. The ends were cut back, 8 bases at V and 0 bases at J, with 14 bases in the middle. CDR1 SGHVS and CDR2 FQNEAQ come from the germline V gene.

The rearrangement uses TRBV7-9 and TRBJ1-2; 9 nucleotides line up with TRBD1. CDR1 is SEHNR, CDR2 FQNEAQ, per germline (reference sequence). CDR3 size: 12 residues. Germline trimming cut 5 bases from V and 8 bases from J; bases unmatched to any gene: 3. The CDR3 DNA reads TGTGCCAGCAGCCGGGACAGGGAGGGCTACACCTTC. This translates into CASSRDREGYTF. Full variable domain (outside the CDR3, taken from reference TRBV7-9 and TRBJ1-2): DTGVSQNPRHKITKRGQNVTFRCDPISEHNRLYWYRQTLGQGPEFLTYFQNEAQLEKSRLLSDRFSAERPKGSFSTLEIQRTEQGDSAMYLCASSRDREGYTFGSGTRLTVV.

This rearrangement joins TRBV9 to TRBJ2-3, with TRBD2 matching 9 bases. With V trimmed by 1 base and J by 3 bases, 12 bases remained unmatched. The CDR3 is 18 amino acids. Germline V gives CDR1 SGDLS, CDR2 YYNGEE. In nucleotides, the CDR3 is TGTGCCAGCAGCGTACGGGCGAGGGGTAGCGGGAGTACAGATACGCAGTATTTT. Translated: CASSVRARGSGSTDTQYF.

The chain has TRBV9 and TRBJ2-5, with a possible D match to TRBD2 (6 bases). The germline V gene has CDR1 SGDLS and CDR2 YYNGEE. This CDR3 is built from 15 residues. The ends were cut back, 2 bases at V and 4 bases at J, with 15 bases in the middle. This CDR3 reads CASSVATRPGETQYF. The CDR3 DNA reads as TGTGCCAGCAGCGTGGCGACTAGACCTGGAGAGACCCAGTACTTC.

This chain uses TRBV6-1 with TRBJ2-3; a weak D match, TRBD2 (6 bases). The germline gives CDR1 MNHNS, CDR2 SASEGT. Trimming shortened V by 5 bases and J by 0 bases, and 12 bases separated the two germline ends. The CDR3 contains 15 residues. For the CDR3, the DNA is TGTGCCAGCAGTCGGTTAGCGGCAAGCACAGATACGCAGTATTTT. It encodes CASSRLAASTDTQYF.

The CDR3 loop is CASSLMGRVAGVSNEQFF. DNA for the CDR3: TGTGCCAGCAGCTTAATGGGGAGGGTAGCGGGAGTATCGAATGAGCAGTTCTTC. The chain joins TRBV7-2 to TRBJ2-1, with TRBD2 matching over 9 bases. The length of the CDR3 is 18 residues. Germline V gene lookup returns CDR1 SGHTA and CDR2 FQGNSA. The ends lost 2 bases at V and 7 bases at J; junction bases unmatched: 15. Using reference TRBV7-2 and TRBJ2-1 for the parts outside the CDR3, the full variable domain is GAGVSQSPSNKVTEKGKDVELRCDPISGHTALYWYRQSLGQGLEFLIYFQGNSAPDKSGLPSDRFSAERTGGSVSTLTIQRTQQEDSAVYLCASSLMGRVAGVSNEQFFGPGTRLTVL.

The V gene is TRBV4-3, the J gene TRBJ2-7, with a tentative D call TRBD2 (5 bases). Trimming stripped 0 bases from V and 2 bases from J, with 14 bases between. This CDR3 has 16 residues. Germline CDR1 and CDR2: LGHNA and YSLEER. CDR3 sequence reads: CASSQELALATYEQYF. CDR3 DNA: TGCGCCAGCAGCCAAGAGTTGGCCCTAGCCACCTACGAGCAGTACTTC.

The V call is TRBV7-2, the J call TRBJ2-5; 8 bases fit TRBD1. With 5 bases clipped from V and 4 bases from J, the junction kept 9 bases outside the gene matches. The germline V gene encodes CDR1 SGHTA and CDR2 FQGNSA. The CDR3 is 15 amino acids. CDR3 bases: TGTGCCAGCAGCCCTCGGACAGGGCGGAGAGAGACCCAGTACTTC. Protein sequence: CASSPRTGRRETQYF.

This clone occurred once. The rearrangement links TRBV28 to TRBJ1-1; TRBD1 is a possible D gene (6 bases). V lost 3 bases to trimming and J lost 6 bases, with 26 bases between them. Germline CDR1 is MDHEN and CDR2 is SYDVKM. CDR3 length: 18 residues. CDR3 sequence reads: CASSFSGGLAGRFAEAFF. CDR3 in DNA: TGTGCCAGCAGTTTTTCCGGGGGGCTGGCCGGACGGTTCGCTGAAGCTTTCTTT.

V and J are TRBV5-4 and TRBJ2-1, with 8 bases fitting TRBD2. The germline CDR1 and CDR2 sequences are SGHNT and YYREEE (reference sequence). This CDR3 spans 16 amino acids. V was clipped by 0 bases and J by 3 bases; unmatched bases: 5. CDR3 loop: CASSLDGLAGYNEQFF. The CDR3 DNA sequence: TGTGCCAGCAGCTTGGACGGTCTAGCGGGCTACAATGAGCAGTTCTTC.

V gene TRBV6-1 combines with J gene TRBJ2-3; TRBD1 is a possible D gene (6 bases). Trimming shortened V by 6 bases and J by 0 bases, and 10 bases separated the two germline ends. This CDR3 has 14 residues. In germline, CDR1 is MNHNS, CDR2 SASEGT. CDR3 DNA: TGTGCCAGCAGGGGGACACCGAGCACAGATACGCAGTATTTT. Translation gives CASRGTPSTDTQYF.

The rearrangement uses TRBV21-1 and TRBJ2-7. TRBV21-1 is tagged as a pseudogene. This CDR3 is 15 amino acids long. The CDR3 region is CASSKKPGPNYEQYF. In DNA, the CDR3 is TGTGCCAGCAGCAAAAAACCGGGCCCGAACTACGAGCAGTACTTC.

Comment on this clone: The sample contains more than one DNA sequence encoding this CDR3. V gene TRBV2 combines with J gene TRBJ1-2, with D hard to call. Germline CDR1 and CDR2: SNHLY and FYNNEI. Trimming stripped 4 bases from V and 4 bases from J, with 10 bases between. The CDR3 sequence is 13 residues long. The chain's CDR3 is CASSGQVSYGYTF. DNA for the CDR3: TGTGCCAGCAGTGGGCAGGTCTCCTATGGCTACACCTTC.